This paragraph covers one T cell receptor (beta chain) sequence. Its antigen is not identified. V dropped 5 bases and J dropped 5; count of bases not matched to a gene: 8. Germline lookup yields CDR1 LNHDA and CDR2 SQIVND (reference sequence). The CDR3 spans 15 residues. Sample-barcoded 5' priming and a J-beta primer mix drove a second PCR of roughly 6 to 12 cycles. A tag from a template-switch adaptor with 12 random nucleotides marked each cDNA molecule. TCRdb analysed the 5' RACE reads with MiXCR anew, one entry per CDR3 protein. Here the sample spans some 1 million distinct CDR3 sequences, 35% to 50% being singletons. Individuals who donated were healthy Caucasians from Russia aged about 6 to 90. The data were taken from a study of blood T cells in healthy people across ages. Overall study findings and caveats: TCR beta diversity per million T cells fell roughly linearly with age.

Sequencing was performed on blood. V is TRBV19 and J is TRBJ2-5, with 10 bases lining up with TRBD1. The source is a woman aged 60-75 years in good health. The CDR3 sequence: CASSALTGGYETQYF. The CDR3 DNA reads TGTGCCAGTAGTGCCCTGACAGGGGGCTACGAGACCCAGTACTTC.